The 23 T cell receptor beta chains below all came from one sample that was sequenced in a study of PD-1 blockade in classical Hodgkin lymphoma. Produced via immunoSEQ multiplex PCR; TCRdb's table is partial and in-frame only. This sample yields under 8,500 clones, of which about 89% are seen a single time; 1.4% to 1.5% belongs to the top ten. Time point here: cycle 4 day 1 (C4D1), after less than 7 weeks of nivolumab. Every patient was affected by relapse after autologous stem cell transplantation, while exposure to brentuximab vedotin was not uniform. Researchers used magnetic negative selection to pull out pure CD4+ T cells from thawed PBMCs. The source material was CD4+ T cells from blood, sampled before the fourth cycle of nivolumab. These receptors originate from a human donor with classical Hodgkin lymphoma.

CDR3: CASSLRLAENTEAFF. Here the CDR3 DNA reads TGCGCCAGCAGCTTGCGGCTGGCGGAGAACACTGAAGCTTTCTTT. The J gene is TRBJ1-1, the V gene TRBV5-1; D remains ambiguous. Per the germline V gene, CDR1 is SGHRS and CDR2 is YFSETQ. The length of the CDR3 is 15 residues. V was trimmed by 1 base and J by 1 base, leaving 11 bases between them.

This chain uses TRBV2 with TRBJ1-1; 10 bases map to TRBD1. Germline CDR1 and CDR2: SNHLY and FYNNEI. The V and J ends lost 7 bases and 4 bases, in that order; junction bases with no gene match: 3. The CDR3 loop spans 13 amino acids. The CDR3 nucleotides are TGTGCCAGCACACGGACAGGGGGCACTGAAGCTTTCTTT. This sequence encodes CASTRTGGTEAFF.

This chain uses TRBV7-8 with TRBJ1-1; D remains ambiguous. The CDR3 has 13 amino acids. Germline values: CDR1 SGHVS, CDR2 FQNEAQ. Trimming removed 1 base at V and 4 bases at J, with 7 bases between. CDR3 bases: TGTGCCAGCAGCTTAGGGGTAGTCACTGAAGCTTTCTTT. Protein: CASSLGVVTEAFF.

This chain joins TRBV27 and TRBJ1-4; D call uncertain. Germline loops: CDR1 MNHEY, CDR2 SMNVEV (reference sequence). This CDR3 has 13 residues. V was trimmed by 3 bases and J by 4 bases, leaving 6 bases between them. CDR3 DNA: TGTGCCAGCAGTTTTGGTTTTAATGAAAAACTGTTTTTT. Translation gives CASSFGFNEKLFF.

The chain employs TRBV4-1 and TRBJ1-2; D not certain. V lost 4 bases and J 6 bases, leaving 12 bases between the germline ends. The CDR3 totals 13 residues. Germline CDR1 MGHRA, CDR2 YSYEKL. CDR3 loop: CASSPLLLDGYTF. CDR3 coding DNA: TGCGCCAGCAGCCCCCTGCTGCTGGATGGCTACACCTTC.

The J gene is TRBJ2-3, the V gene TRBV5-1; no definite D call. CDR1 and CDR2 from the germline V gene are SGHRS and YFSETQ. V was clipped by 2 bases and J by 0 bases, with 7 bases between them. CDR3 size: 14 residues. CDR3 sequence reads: CASSFGPSTDTQYF. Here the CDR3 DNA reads TGCGCCAGCAGCTTCGGACCTAGCACAGATACGCAGTATTTT.

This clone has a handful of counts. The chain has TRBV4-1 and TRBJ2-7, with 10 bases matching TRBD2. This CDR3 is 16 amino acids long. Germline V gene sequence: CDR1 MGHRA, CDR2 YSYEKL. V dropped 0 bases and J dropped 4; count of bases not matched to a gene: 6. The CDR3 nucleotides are TGCGCCAGCAGCCAAGAAAAGCGGGAGGGCCGGTACGAGCAGTACTTC. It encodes CASSQEKREGRYEQYF.

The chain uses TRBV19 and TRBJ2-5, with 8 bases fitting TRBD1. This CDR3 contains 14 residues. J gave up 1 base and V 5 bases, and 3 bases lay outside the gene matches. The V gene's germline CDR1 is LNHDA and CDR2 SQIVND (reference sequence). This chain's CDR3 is CASSATGGQETQYF. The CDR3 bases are TGTGCCAGTAGTGCTACAGGGGGCCAAGAGACCCAGTACTTC.

The CDR3 bases are TGCGCCAGCAGCTTGAGGTCTAGCGGGGGTCCACGGACTATTAATGAGCAGTTCTTC. Its protein product is CASSLRSSGGPRTINEQFF. This chain joins TRBV5-1 and TRBJ2-1; 10 bases are shared with TRBD2. In germline, CDR1 is SGHRS, CDR2 YFSETQ. CDR3 length: 19 amino acids. Trimming removed 1 base from V and 7 bases from J; junction bases left unmatched: 17.

CDR3 sequence reads: CASSKAKGHYEQYF. In nucleotides, the CDR3 is TGTGCCAGCAGCAAAGCAAAAGGTCACTACGAGCAGTACTTC. The V gene is TRBV21-1, the J gene TRBJ2-7. TRBV21-1 is noted as a pseudogene. This CDR3 contains 14 residues.

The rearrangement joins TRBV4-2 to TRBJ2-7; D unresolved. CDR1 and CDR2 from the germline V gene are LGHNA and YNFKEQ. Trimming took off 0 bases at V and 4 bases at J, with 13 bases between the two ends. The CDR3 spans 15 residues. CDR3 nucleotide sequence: TGTGCCAGCAGCCAAGAATTGGACCCTGGGTACGAGCAGTACTTC. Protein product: CASSQELDPGYEQYF.

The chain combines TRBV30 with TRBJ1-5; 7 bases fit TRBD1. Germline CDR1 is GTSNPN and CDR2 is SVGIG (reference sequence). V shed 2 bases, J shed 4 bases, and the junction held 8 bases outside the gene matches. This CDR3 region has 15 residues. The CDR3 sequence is CAWSNGQDFNQPQHF. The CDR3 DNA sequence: TGTGCCTGGAGTAACGGACAGGACTTTAATCAGCCCCAGCATTTT.

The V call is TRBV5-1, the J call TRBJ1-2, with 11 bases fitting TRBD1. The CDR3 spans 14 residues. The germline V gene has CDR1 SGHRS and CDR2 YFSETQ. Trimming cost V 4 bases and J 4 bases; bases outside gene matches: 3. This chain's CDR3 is CASSQGQGGYGYTF. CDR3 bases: TGCGCCAGCAGCCAGGGACAGGGGGGCTATGGCTACACCTTC.

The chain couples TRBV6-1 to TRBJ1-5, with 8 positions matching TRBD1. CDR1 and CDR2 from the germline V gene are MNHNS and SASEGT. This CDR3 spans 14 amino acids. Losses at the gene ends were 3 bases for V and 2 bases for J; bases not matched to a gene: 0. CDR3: CASSETGGNQPQHF. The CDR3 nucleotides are TGTGCCAGCAGTGAGACAGGGGGCAATCAGCCCCAGCATTTT.

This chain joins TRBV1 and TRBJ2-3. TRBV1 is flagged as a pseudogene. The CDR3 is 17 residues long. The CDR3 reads CTSSQEEGIQGTDTQYF. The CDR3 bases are TGCACCAGCAGCCAAGAAGAGGGGATCCAGGGCACAGATACGCAGTATTTT.

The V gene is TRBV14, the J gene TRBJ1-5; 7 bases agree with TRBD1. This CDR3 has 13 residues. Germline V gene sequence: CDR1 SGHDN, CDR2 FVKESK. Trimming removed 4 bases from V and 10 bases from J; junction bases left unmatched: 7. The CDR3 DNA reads TGTGCCAGCAGCCGAGACAGGGCCGGTCCCCAGCATTTT. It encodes CASSRDRAGPQHF.

As DNA, the CDR3 is TGTGCCAGCAGGGTCGGACAGGGGGTATATGGCTACACCTTC. It specifies CASRVGQGVYGYTF. The chain uses TRBV6-5 and TRBJ1-2; TRBD1 aligns across 10 bases. Per the germline V gene, CDR1 is MNHEY and CDR2 is SVGAGI. Trimming cost V 6 bases and J 5 bases; bases outside gene matches: 6. The CDR3 contains 14 residues.

As DNA, the CDR3 is TGTGCCACTAAATCTCTAGAGGCACGCACAGATACGCAGTATTTT. Translated, it gives CATKSLEARTDTQYF. The chain links TRBV11-2 to TRBJ2-3; D remains unclear. Trimming pared 10 bases from V and 1 base from J, leaving 18 bases between. The CDR3 runs 15 residues. Germline-derived CDR1 and CDR2 are SGHAT and FQNNGV.

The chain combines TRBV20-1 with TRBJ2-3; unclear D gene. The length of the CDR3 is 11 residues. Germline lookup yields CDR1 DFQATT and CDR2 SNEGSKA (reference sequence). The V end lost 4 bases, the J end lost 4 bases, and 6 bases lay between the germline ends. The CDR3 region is CSATYADTQYF. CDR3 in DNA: TGCAGTGCTACATATGCAGATACGCAGTATTTT.

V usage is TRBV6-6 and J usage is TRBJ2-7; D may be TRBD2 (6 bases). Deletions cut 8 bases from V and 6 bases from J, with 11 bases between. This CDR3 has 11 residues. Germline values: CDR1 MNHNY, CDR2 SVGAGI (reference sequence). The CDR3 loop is CASRRASEQYF. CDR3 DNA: TGTGCCAGCCGGAGGGCCTCCGAGCAGTACTTC.

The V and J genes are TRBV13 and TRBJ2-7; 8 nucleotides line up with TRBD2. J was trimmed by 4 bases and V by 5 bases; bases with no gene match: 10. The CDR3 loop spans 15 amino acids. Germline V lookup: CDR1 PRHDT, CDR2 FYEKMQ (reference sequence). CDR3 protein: CASSLSGRRSYEQYF. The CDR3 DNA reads TGTGCCAGCAGCCTGAGCGGGAGACGCTCGTACGAGCAGTACTTC.

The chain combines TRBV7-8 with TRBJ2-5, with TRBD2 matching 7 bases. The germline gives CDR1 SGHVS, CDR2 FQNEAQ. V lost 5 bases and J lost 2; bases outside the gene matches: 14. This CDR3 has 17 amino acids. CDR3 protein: CASSLLTGLGDQETQYF. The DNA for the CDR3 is TGTGCCAGCAGCCTTCTTACTGGACTAGGAGATCAAGAGACCCAGTACTTC.

The CDR3 is CASSLAGDFYNEQFF. CDR3 coding DNA: TGTGCCAGCTCCCTAGCGGGAGACTTCTACAATGAGCAGTTCTTC. The gene calls are TRBV18 and TRBJ2-1; 10 bases are a match to TRBD2. V was clipped by 6 bases and J by 3 bases; unmatched bases: 5. CDR1 and CDR2 (germline): KGHSH, LQKENI. The CDR3 sequence is 15 residues long.